These 20 T cell receptor beta chains were all obtained from the same sample, sequenced in a study of T cell responses to AZD1222 COVID-19 vaccine. The repertoire was sequenced with immunoSEQ multiplex PCR; TCRdb's copy has only in-frame clones and lacks some. The sample lists 90,000 to 120,000 clones; approximately 90% were seen once. The source material was peripheral blood, sampled on day 0 of AZD1222 vaccination. The source of these receptors is an adult in good health.

This chain connects TRBV6-5 to TRBJ2-1; D gene unclear. V lost 3 bases and J 3 bases, leaving 15 bases between the germline ends. This CDR3 has 16 amino acids. Germline CDR1 is MNHEY and CDR2 is SVGAGI. The CDR3 DNA reads TGTGCCAGCAGTTATAGGGTCCAGGCTCTCTACAATGAGCAGTTCTTC. Encoded protein: CASSYRVQALYNEQFF.

The V and J genes are TRBV6-5 and TRBJ1-1; D is undetermined. V shed 5 bases and J shed 1 base, with 8 bases lying between them. CDR3 length: 13 amino acids. Germline V CDR1 and CDR2: MNHEY, SVGAGI. The CDR3 loop reads CASSPGGNTEAFF. CDR3 nucleotide sequence: TGTGCCAGCAGTCCAGGCGGGAACACTGAAGCTTTCTTT.

The CDR3 is CASSDEWESQETQYF. The CDR3 bases are TGTGCCAGCAGTGATGAGTGGGAGAGCCAAGAGACCCAGTACTTC. The J gene is TRBJ2-5, the V gene TRBV2; tentative D call: TRBD2 (5 bases). V was clipped by 3 bases and J by 1 base, with 12 bases between them. This CDR3 is built from 15 residues. CDR1 is SNHLY and CDR2 is FYNNEI in the germline V gene.

V usage is TRBV29-1 and J usage is TRBJ1-4; TRBD1 matches 7 bases. Germline assignment: CDR1 SQVTM and CDR2 ANQGSEA. CDR3 length equals 13 residues. V shed 4 bases, J shed 8 bases, and the junction held 7 bases outside the gene matches. In DNA, the CDR3 is TGCAGCGTTGGACAGGGTTCTACGGAAAAACTGTTTTTT. Its translation: CSVGQGSTEKLFF.

This clone was recorded a few times. The rearrangement links TRBV9 to TRBJ2-2, with D perhaps TRBD1 (6 bases). V lost 0 bases to trimming and J lost 13 bases, with 22 bases between them. This CDR3 comprises 16 residues. Germline assignment: CDR1 SGDLS and CDR2 YYNGEE. Here the CDR3 DNA reads TGTGCCAGCAGCGTAGGGACAGCTAACACCGGGGAGCGGCTGTTTTTT. Translated, it gives CASSVGTANTGERLFF. The full variable domain, in which reference TRBV9 and TRBJ2-2 provide the parts outside the CDR3, is DSGVTQTPKHLITATGQRVTLRCSPRSGDLSVYWYQQSLDQGLQFLIQYYNGEERAKGNILERFSAQQFPDLHSELNLSSLELGDSALYFCASSVGTANTGERLFFGEGSRLTVL.

The chain combines TRBV19 with TRBJ1-5; possible D gene TRBD1, 5 bases. V lost 3 bases, J lost 4 bases, and 13 bases lay in between. The V gene's germline CDR1 is LNHDA and CDR2 SQIVND (reference sequence). The CDR3 has 15 amino acids. The CDR3 loop is CASSMGGEPNQPQHF. In nucleotides, the CDR3 is TGTGCCAGTAGTATGGGGGGGGAACCAAATCAGCCCCAGCATTTT.

The V and J genes are TRBV28 and TRBJ2-3; D tentatively reads TRBD1 or TRBD2 (5 bases each). This CDR3 has 15 amino acids. In germline, CDR1 is MDHEN, CDR2 SYDVKM. Between the trimmed V and J ends, which lost 5 bases and 6 bases, there was a span of 18 bases. DNA for the CDR3: TGTGCCAGCAGTCCTCCTAATAGGTGGGGGGATACGCAGTATTTT. Residues: CASSPPNRWGDTQYF.

The chain is built from TRBV5-1 and TRBJ2-3; D may be TRBD2 (6 bases). The V gene's germline CDR1 is SGHRS and CDR2 YFSETQ. V was pared by 0 bases and J by 7 bases, with 18 bases between. The CDR3 contains 16 residues. The CDR3 is CASSLDVGGASNTQYF. The CDR3 DNA reads as TGCGCCAGCAGCTTGGACGTGGGCGGGGCAAGTAATACGCAGTATTTT.

The rearrangement links TRBV9 to TRBJ1-1; weak D call: TRBD1 (6 bases). Trimming cost V 0 bases and J 1 base, with 10 bases left between them. CDR3 size: 15 residues. Germline assignment: CDR1 SGDLS and CDR2 YYNGEE. DNA for the CDR3: TGTGCCAGCAGCGTAGCGGGGACACCGAACACTGAAGCTTTCTTT. This encodes CASSVAGTPNTEAFF.

This sequence joins TRBV7-3 and TRBJ2-1; 9 bases agree with TRBD2. Germline-derived CDR1 and CDR2 are SGHTA and FQGTGA. V trimming: 5 bases; J trimming: 5 bases; junction bases outside the gene matches: 10. The CDR3 totals 16 residues. The CDR3, as DNA: TGTGCCAGCAGCCCCAGGGCGGGGGGGTTGCACAATGAGCAGTTCTTC. This translates into CASSPRAGGLHNEQFF.

The gene calls are TRBV27 and TRBJ1-2; D not resolved. This CDR3 has 17 residues. V dropped 6 bases and J dropped 4 bases, with 24 bases sitting between them. Germline CDR1 is MNHEY and CDR2 is SMNVEV (reference sequence). CDR3 residues: CASSPAHRIPAIYGYTF. CDR3 coding DNA: TGTGCCAGCAGCCCGGCACATAGGATCCCTGCCATCTATGGCTACACCTTC.

V usage is TRBV27 and J usage is TRBJ1-5, with a tentative D call TRBD1 (5 bases). The CDR3 runs to 18 residues. Germline V gene data show CDR1 as MNHEY and CDR2 as SMNVEV (reference sequence). The V end was cut by 0 bases, the J end by 0 bases, with 15 bases between. The CDR3 loop reads CASSLSAAGLYSNQPQHF. CDR3 nucleotides: TGTGCCAGCAGTTTATCCGCGGCAGGGTTATATAGCAATCAGCCCCAGCATTTT.

This sequence joins TRBV6-5 and TRBJ2-7, with TRBD2 matching 10 bases. Germline loops: CDR1 MNHEY, CDR2 SVGAGI. The J segment lost 2 bases and the V segment lost 5 bases, leaving 3 bases of the junction unmatched. The CDR3 sequence is 14 residues long. Here the CDR3 reads CASSRTSGTYEQYF. The CDR3 nucleotides read TGTGCCAGCAGTAGGACTAGCGGTACCTACGAGCAGTACTTC.

The chain is built from TRBV5-4 and TRBJ1-6; a possible D gene is TRBD1 (6 bases). V lost 4 bases and J 10 bases, leaving 15 bases between the germline ends. The CDR3 runs 14 residues. The germline gives CDR1 SGHNT, CDR2 YYREEE (reference sequence). Here the CDR3 reads CASSHRDTGSPLHF. CDR3 nucleotides: TGTGCCAGCAGCCACAGGGACACGGGATCACCCCTCCACTTT.

The chain is built from TRBV6-2 or TRBV6-3 and TRBJ2-1; 8 bases fit TRBD2. This CDR3 region has 19 residues. With V trimmed by 0 bases and J by 4 bases, 14 bases remained unmatched. CDR1 MNHEY and CDR2 SVGEGT come from the germline V gene. The CDR3 region has the DNA TGTGCCAGCAGTTACTCCCAAGGGTTCGGGCGGGGGGTTTACAATGAGCAGTTCTTC. It encodes CASSYSQGFGRGVYNEQFF.

The V call is TRBV28, the J call TRBJ1-2; possible D gene TRBD1, 5 bases. The CDR3 contains 14 residues. Germline V gives CDR1 MDHEN, CDR2 SYDVKM. Trimming removed 7 bases from V and 8 bases from J, with 20 bases in between. The CDR3 protein is CASIPGPSFTGYTF. Written as DNA, the CDR3 is TGTGCCAGCATTCCGGGACCCAGCTTTACCGGCTACACCTTC.

The rearrangement links TRBV5-1 to TRBJ1-2; D remains ambiguous. This CDR3 has 13 residues. V was cut by 2 bases and J by 3 bases, with 8 bases left in between. CDR1 is SGHRS and CDR2 is YFSETQ in the germline V gene. The CDR3 DNA is TGCGCCAGCAGCTTCAGGAAACACTATGGCTACACCTTC. Its protein is CASSFRKHYGYTF.

This clone appeared a few times. The chain recombines TRBV25-1 with TRBJ1-1; D ambiguous. The germline V and J ends were trimmed by 1 base and 5 bases, with 14 bases remaining between them. In germline, CDR1 is MGHDK, CDR2 SYGVNS. CDR3 length equals 15 residues. In nucleotides, the CDR3 is TGTGCCAGCAGTGAATGGGTAGGAGGGAAGACTGAAGCTTTCTTT. Protein: CASSEWVGGKTEAFF.

The chain employs TRBV30 and TRBJ1-4; D not certain. Germline CDR1 GTSNPN, CDR2 SVGIG (reference sequence). This CDR3 spans 13 amino acids. Between the trimmed V and J ends, which lost 2 bases and 5 bases, there was a span of 9 bases. CDR3 sequence reads: CAWSSPPNEKLFF. CDR3 coding DNA: TGTGCCTGGAGTTCCCCCCCAAATGAAAAACTGTTTTTT.

V gene TRBV2 combines with J gene TRBJ2-3; D unclear. The ends were cut back, 6 bases at V and 2 bases at J, with 15 bases in the middle. The CDR3 sequence is 15 residues long. Germline V gene sequence: CDR1 SNHLY, CDR2 FYNNEI. CDR3 amino acids: CASRLDWSNTDTQYF. For the CDR3, the DNA is TGTGCCAGCAGGTTAGACTGGTCAAACACAGATACGCAGTATTTT. Looking up the rest from reference TRBV2 and TRBJ2-3 gives the full variable domain: EPEVTQTPSHQVTQMGQEVILRCVPISNHLYFYWYRQILGQKVEFLVSFYNNEISEKSEIFDDQFSVERPDGSNFTLKIRSTKLEDSAMYFCASRLDWSNTDTQYFGPGTRLTVL.